The 10 T cell receptor beta chains presented below share a single source sample, sequenced in a study of vaccination effects on CD4 cells after COVID-19. No antigens are known for them. The table came from immunoSEQ multiplex PCR; TCRdb's copy has only in-frame clones and leaves some out. The table has roughly 61,000 clones, 75% to 85% seen once; the top ten hold roughly 2.7%. Antigen-specific CD4+ T cells were expanded (with viral peptide pools) by the ViraFEST assay ahead of sequencing. On roughly day 10 of culture, CD4+ T cells were separated out. Material: CD4+ T cells from PBMCs cultured with HCoV-229E spike peptides, obtained before COVID-19 vaccination. These receptors were obtained from a human donor who received a COVID-19 vaccine.

V usage is TRBV5-1 and J usage is TRBJ1-6; 9 nucleotides align to TRBD1. Trimming at V came to 4 bases and at J to 7 bases, leaving 6 bases not matched to a gene. Germline values: CDR1 SGHRS, CDR2 YFSETQ. The CDR3 has 15 residues. The CDR3 region is CASSVGTGSNSPLHF. CDR3 coding DNA: TGCGCCAGCAGCGTCGGGACAGGGAGCAATTCACCCCTCCACTTT.

The CDR3 coding sequence is TGTGCCAGCAGCCTACAGGGATTGGGAACAGATACGCAGTATTTT. Protein product: CASSLQGLGTDTQYF. This rearrangement joins TRBV7-3 to TRBJ2-3; D is perhaps TRBD1 (6 bases). Trimming took 5 bases from V and 3 from J, leaving 15 bases between them. The germline gives CDR1 SGHTA, CDR2 FQGTGA. The CDR3 sequence is 15 residues long.

V is TRBV14 and J is TRBJ2-2; 7 bases match TRBD2. This CDR3 has 16 amino acids. V shed 6 bases, J shed 0 bases, and the junction held 7 bases outside the gene matches. Germline assignment: CDR1 SGHDN and CDR2 FVKESK. The CDR3 protein is CASSYDAGANTGELFF. The CDR3 region has the DNA TGTGCCAGCAGTTACGATGCGGGGGCGAACACCGGGGAGCTGTTTTTT.

The chain joins TRBV5-6 to TRBJ1-2; D perhaps matches TRBD1 (5 bases). With 1 base removed from V and 0 bases from J, the gap between germline ends came to 10 bases. The CDR3 covers 15 residues. The germline CDR1 and CDR2 sequences are SGHDT and YYEEEE. The CDR3 protein is CASSLNGAANYGYTF. Written as DNA, the CDR3 is TGTGCCAGCAGCTTGAACGGGGCCGCTAACTATGGCTACACCTTC.

The rearrangement uses TRBV5-4 and TRBJ1-1, with 12 bases fitting TRBD1. In germline, CDR1 is SGHNT, CDR2 YYREEE (reference sequence). The length of the CDR3 is 18 residues. With 4 bases clipped from V and 5 bases from J, the junction kept 15 bases outside the gene matches. CDR3 sequence (DNA): TGTGCCAGCAGCCCACCAGGGGACAGGGGGCTTCGGGGTACTGAAGCTTTCTTT. It encodes CASSPPGDRGLRGTEAFF.

This clone was seen more than once but under ten times. The genes are TRBV4-1 and TRBJ2-1, with a tentative D call TRBD1 (6 bases). Germline CDR1 and CDR2: MGHRA and YSYEKL. The CDR3 covers 15 residues. V was shortened by 2 bases and J by 2 bases, with 10 bases between the two germline ends. In DNA, the CDR3 is TGCGCCAGCAGCCAACAGGGGAGCGCCTACAATGAGCAGTTCTTC. This gives the protein CASSQQGSAYNEQFF.

The chain joins TRBV10-3 to TRBJ2-7; D perhaps matches TRBD1 (6 bases). The length of the CDR3 is 13 residues. Trimming took 6 bases from V and 3 from J, leaving 12 bases between them. Germline loops: CDR1 ENHRY, CDR2 SYGVKD. CDR3 in DNA: TGTGCCATCAGCGAGAGGACAGACTACGAGCAGTACGTC. It is translated as CAISERTDYEQYV.

The chain recombines TRBV6-5 with TRBJ2-7; perhaps TRBD1 as D (6 bases). This CDR3 is built from 16 residues. Trimming removed 2 bases from V and 0 bases from J, with 14 bases in between. Germline V gene sequence: CDR1 MNHEY, CDR2 SVGAGI. CDR3 nucleotide sequence: TGTGCCAGCAGTTACAAGGACAGTGGCAGCTCCTACGAGCAGTACGTC. Amino acids: CASSYKDSGSSYEQYV.

The V call is TRBV7-3, the J call TRBJ2-1, with 7 bases fitting TRBD1. The CDR3 is made up of 13 amino acids. Per the germline V gene, CDR1 is SGHTA and CDR2 is FQGTGA. V was clipped by 2 bases and J by 10 bases; unmatched bases: 5. CDR3 nucleotides: TGTGCCAGCAGCTTACTTTCACAGGGGGAGCAGTTCTTC. Its translation is CASSLLSQGEQFF.

The chain combines TRBV9 with TRBJ2-3; D gene ambiguous. CDR1 and CDR2 (germline): SGDLS, YYNGEE. The CDR3 contains 14 residues. The ends were cut back, 3 bases at V and 2 bases at J, with 10 bases in the middle. In DNA form, the CDR3 reads TGTGCCAGCAGCGGGGCCGGACCCACAGATACGCAGTATTTT. It specifies CASSGAGPTDTQYF.